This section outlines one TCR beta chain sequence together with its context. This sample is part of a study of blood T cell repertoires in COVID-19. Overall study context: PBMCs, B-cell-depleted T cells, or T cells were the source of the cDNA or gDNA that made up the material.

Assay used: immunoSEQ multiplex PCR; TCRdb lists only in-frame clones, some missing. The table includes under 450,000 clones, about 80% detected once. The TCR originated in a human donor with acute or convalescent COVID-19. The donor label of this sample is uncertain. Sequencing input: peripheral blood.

The CDR3 protein is CASSPQGFEGYTF. The CDR3 DNA follows: TGTGCCAGCTCACCCCAGGGATTTGAAGGCTACACCTTC. This chain links TRBV18 with TRBJ1-2; a possible D gene is TRBD1 (5 bases). The V and J ends lost 3 bases and 8 bases respectively, with 13 bases between them. The germline V gene encodes CDR1 KGHSH and CDR2 LQKENI. The length of the CDR3 is 13 residues. The full variable domain, in which reference TRBV18 and TRBJ1-2 provide the parts outside the CDR3, is NAGVMQNPRHLVRRRGQEARLRCSPMKGHSHVYWYRQLPEEGLKFMVYLQKENIIDESGMPKERFSAEFPKEGPSILRIQQVVRGDSAAYFCASSPQGFEGYTFGSGTRLTVV.